Listed here is a single T cell receptor (beta chain). Antigen: not known. No patient had autoimmune disease or received systemic immunosuppression. Germline V CDR1 and CDR2: SQVTM, ANQGSEA. The trim removed 0 bases at V and 0 bases at J, leaving 16 bases unmatched. This CDR3 is 19 amino acids long. This record comes from a study of OX40 agonist ivuxolimab in advanced cancers. Study observations and caveats: Doses of 0.1 to 3.0 mg/kg were accompanied by clonal expansion of CD4+ and CD8+ blood T cells by week 6.

The protocol was immunoSEQ multiplex PCR, while the TCRdb copy is restricted to in-frame clones and leaves out a portion. The sample lists about 19,000 clones, 80% to 90% occurring once. This clonotype originated in an adult with an advanced solid tumor such as melanoma, head and neck, liver or kidney cancer. J is TRBJ1-1 and V is TRBV29-1; 7 bases line up with TRBD1. The material was CD4+ or CD8+ T cells sorted from blood, obtained in a trial of the OX40 agonist ivuxolimab. Here the CDR3 reads CSVEDWENRGNSMNTEAFF. CDR3 bases: TGCAGCGTTGAAGATTGGGAAAACAGGGGAAATTCAATGAACACTGAAGCTTTCTTT. Full variable domain (rest looked up from reference TRBV29-1 and TRBJ1-1): SAVISQKPSRDICQRGTSLTIQCQVDSQVTMMFWYRQQPGQSLTLIATANQGSEATYESGFVIDKFPISRPNLTFSTLTVSNMSPEDSSIYLCSVEDWENRGNSMNTEAFFGQGTRLTVV.